Presented here are 26 T cell receptor beta chains from one specimen sequenced in a study of CD8+CD57+ T cells in acquired aplastic anemia. Those patients picked for sequencing had displayed CD8+CD57+ cell expansion on flow cytometry. CDR3 and TCR beta VDJ profiling relied on genomic DNA as the template. TCRdb ran MiXCR on the reads and lists one entry per CDR3 protein. The sample yields 200,000 to 250,000 distinct CDR3 sequences, roughly 45% seen once. The material sequenced was sorted CD4+, CD8+, or CD8+CD57+ T cells (not recorded which) from PBMCs. The origin of the receptors is a human donor with aplastic anemia.

This sequence joins TRBV5-4 and TRBJ1-2, with D possibly TRBD1 on 5 matching bases. V was shortened by 4 bases and J by 3 bases, with 16 bases between the two germline ends. Germline-derived CDR1 and CDR2 are SGHNT and YYREEE (reference sequence). The CDR3 is 15 residues long. For the CDR3, the DNA is TGTGCCAGCAGCCTCGGCGCTCCGGGGGACTATGGCTACACCTTC. Translation: CASSLGAPGDYGYTF.

This clonotype was picked up a small number of times. The rearrangement links TRBV6-6 to TRBJ1-6, with no clear D. V shed 0 bases and J shed 0 bases, with 9 bases lying between them. Per the germline V gene, CDR1 is MNHNY and CDR2 is SVGAGI (reference sequence). There are 17 residues in the CDR3. CDR3 coding DNA: TGTGCCAGCAGTTACTCGAGTAGAAGCTCCTATAATTCACCCCTCCACTTT. Protein: CASSYSSRSSYNSPLHF.

This chain links TRBV7-9 with TRBJ2-2; the D is unclear. This CDR3 is 15 amino acids long. Germline V CDR1 and CDR2: SEHNR, FQNEAQ (reference sequence). The V end was cut by 5 bases, the J end by 5 bases, with 15 bases between. The CDR3 spells CASSPIPDRTGELFF. Here the CDR3 DNA reads TGTGCCAGCAGCCCTATTCCTGACCGGACCGGGGAGCTGTTTTTT.

There are a few counts of this clonotype. The chain employs TRBV5-1 and TRBJ1-1; D is unresolved. The germline V gene has CDR1 SGHRS and CDR2 YFSETQ. The CDR3 totals 16 residues. V gave up 4 bases and J gave up 1 base, with 17 bases separating them. Written as DNA, the CDR3 is TGCGCCAGCAGCATTCGGACCCCCGGCGGGAACACTGAAGCTTTCTTT. It encodes CASSIRTPGGNTEAFF. Drawing the rest from reference TRBV5-1 and TRBJ1-1, the complete variable domain is KAGVTQTPRYLIKTRGQQVTLSCSPISGHRSVSWYQQTPGQGLQFLFEYFSETQRNKGNFPGRFSGRQFSNSRSEMNVSTLELGDSALYLCASSIRTPGGNTEAFFGQGTRLTVV.

This clonotype was counted ten times or more. The rearrangement uses TRBV5-1 and TRBJ2-3; D is possibly TRBD2 (6 bases). CDR1 and CDR2 from the germline V gene are SGHRS and YFSETQ. The CDR3 extends over 15 amino acids. Trimming stripped 3 bases from V and 1 base from J, with 12 bases between. DNA of the CDR3: TGCGCCAGCAGCTCCCGGGACTTCCGCACAGATACGCAGTATTTT. As protein: CASSSRDFRTDTQYF.

This chain connects TRBV20-1 to TRBJ2-3, with D hard to call. This CDR3 has 16 residues. From germline, CDR1 is DFQATT and CDR2 SNEGSKA (reference sequence). Trimming cost V 0 bases and J 6 bases, with 19 bases left between them. CDR3 region: CSARDRASYRMDTQYF. In nucleotides, the CDR3 is TGCAGTGCTAGAGATCGAGCGAGCTACCGTATGGATACGCAGTATTTT.

As to this clonotype: One end of the junction is discordant with germline, which a read error may explain. The chain uses TRBV20-1 and TRBJ2-1, with 13 bases identical to TRBD2. The length of the CDR3 is 12 residues. CDR1 and CDR2 (germline): DFQATT, SNEGSKA (reference sequence). This chain's CDR3 is CSASTSGGVPLF. DNA for the CDR3: TGCAGTGCTAGCACTAGCGGGGGGGTACCGCTCTTC.

In its sample, this clonotype was seen a few times. V and J are TRBV19 and TRBJ1-1; 8 bases are shared with TRBD1. CDR3 size: 13 residues. V shed 5 bases, J shed 5 bases, and the junction held 4 bases outside the gene matches. Looked up from germline, CDR1 is LNHDA and CDR2 is SQIVND (reference sequence). In nucleotides, the CDR3 is TGTGCCAGTAGTCAACAGGGGGATACTGAAGCTTTCTTT. Translation: CASSQQGDTEAFF.

This clonotype was detected ten times or more. Written as DNA, the CDR3 is TGTGCCAGCAGCCTGACGCAGGCGCCCCAGCATTTT. This sequence encodes CASSLTQAPQHF. The chain links TRBV7-8 to TRBJ1-5, with no clear D. Trimming took 5 bases from V and 9 from J, leaving 11 bases between them. CDR3 length equals 12 residues. The V gene's germline CDR1 is SGHVS and CDR2 FQNEAQ.

This clonotype was detected many times. V usage is TRBV12-3 or TRBV12-4 and J usage is TRBJ2-6; TRBD2 is a possible D gene (6 bases). The CDR3 contains 17 residues. Trimming removed 1 base from V and 0 bases from J, with 10 bases in between. CDR3 region: CASSLGWGDSGANVLTF. The CDR3 nucleotides read TGTGCCAGCAGTTTAGGATGGGGGGACTCTGGGGCCAACGTCCTGACTTTC.

The rearrangement links TRBV12-5 to TRBJ1-1; unclear D gene. The germline gives CDR1 LGHNT, CDR2 FRNRAP. The CDR3 is made up of 13 amino acids. Trimming took off 2 bases at V and 8 bases at J, with 12 bases between the two ends. The CDR3: CASGLNPFAEAFF. CDR3 nucleotides: TGTGCTAGTGGTTTGAACCCTTTTGCGGAAGCTTTCTTT. Based on the CDR3 plus reference TRBV12-5 and TRBJ1-1, the full variable domain is DARVTQTPRHKVTEMGQEVTMRCQPILGHNTVFWYRQTMMQGLELLAYFRNRAPLDDSGMPKDRFSAEMPDATLATLKIQPSEPRDSAVYFCASGLNPFAEAFFGQGTRLTVV.

In this sample, this clonotype turned up many times. The rearrangement links TRBV5-1 to TRBJ1-4, with D possibly matching TRBD1 (5 bases). Germline V lookup: CDR1 SGHRS, CDR2 YFSETQ. Trimming took 4 bases from V and 8 from J, leaving 18 bases between them. CDR3 length equals 15 residues. The CDR3 sequence: CASSPQGEWEEKLFF. The CDR3 coding sequence is TGCGCCAGCAGCCCCCAGGGAGAATGGGAGGAAAAACTGTTTTTT.

The table lists this clonotype with a few counts. The conserved phenylalanine or tryptophan normally closing the CDR3 is absent here, so this likely arose from a read error. Because the CDR3's place on the DNA is in doubt, the DNA is left out and the CDR3 is given as listed by TCRdb. CDR3 in amino acids: CASSLQVVS. V gene TRBV7-3 combines with J gene TRBJ2-6. Ends included, the CDR3 has 9 residues. The germline V gene has CDR1 SGHTA and CDR2 FQGTGA.

This rearrangement joins TRBV5-6 to TRBJ1-2, with D maybe TRBD1 (5 bases). This CDR3 region has 14 residues. CDR1 and CDR2 from the germline V gene are SGHDT and YYEEEE. V lost 3 bases and J 2 bases, leaving 11 bases between the germline ends. CDR3 in amino acids: CASSYTQGNYGYTF. CDR3 in DNA: TGTGCCAGCAGCTATACGCAGGGAAACTATGGCTACACCTTC.

The rearrangement uses TRBV10-3 and TRBJ1-5; no clear D gene. Trimming removed 5 bases at V and 2 bases at J, with 10 bases between. This CDR3 has 14 amino acids. Per the germline V gene, CDR1 is ENHRY and CDR2 is SYGVKD. The CDR3: CAISPGPGNQPQHF. The CDR3 DNA reads TGTGCCATCAGTCCCGGACCGGGCAATCAGCCCCAGCATTTT.

V usage is TRBV5-4 and J usage is TRBJ2-3; the D gene is possibly TRBD2 (7 bases). This CDR3 is 12 amino acids long. Trimming removed 5 bases at V and 11 bases at J, with 15 bases between. CDR1 is SGHNT and CDR2 is YYREEE in the germline V gene (reference sequence). This CDR3 reads CASRPVGGEQYF. The CDR3 region has the DNA TGTGCCAGCAGGCCGGTAGGGGGGGAGCAGTATTTT.

The DNA of the CDR3 is TGTGCCAGCAGCCGAACCGGGACTCCCGGCTCCTACGAGCAGTACTTC. Translating it yields CASSRTGTPGSYEQYF. V and J are TRBV5-6 and TRBJ2-7, with D possibly matching TRBD2 (6 bases). V gave up 4 bases and J gave up 0 bases, with 17 bases separating them. The CDR3 consists of 16 residues. CDR1 and CDR2 (germline): SGHDT, YYEEEE.

This chain uses TRBV5-4 with TRBJ1-1, with no clear D. V was clipped by 1 base and J by 7 bases, with 11 bases between them. This CDR3 has 13 amino acids. Per the germline V gene, CDR1 is SGHNT and CDR2 is YYREEE (reference sequence). CDR3 residues: CASSLTSRDEAFF. The CDR3, as DNA: TGTGCCAGCAGCTTGACGTCGAGGGATGAAGCTTTCTTT.

Only one count was recorded for this clonotype. The gene calls are TRBV9 and TRBJ2-3, with D possibly TRBD2 on 6 matching bases. V gave up 0 bases and J gave up 11 bases, with 22 bases separating them. Germline V CDR1 and CDR2: SGDLS, YYNGEE. This CDR3 comprises 16 residues. CDR3 coding DNA: TGTGCCAGCAGCGTAGGCGGGGTCCTTTACTCGGATGAGCAGTATTTT. It yields the protein CASSVGGVLYSDEQYF.

This clonotype was found many times. The rearrangement joins TRBV4-1 to TRBJ2-7, with 7 positions matching TRBD2. V dropped 9 bases and J dropped 0; count of bases not matched to a gene: 11. This CDR3 spans 15 amino acids. Germline assignment: CDR1 MGHRA and CDR2 YSYEKL. CDR3 sequence: CASPRGAGPSYEQYF. CDR3 sequence (DNA): TGCGCCAGTCCCCGGGGAGCGGGGCCCTCCTACGAGCAGTACTTC.

This clonotype was detected many times. V gene TRBV12-3 or TRBV12-4 combines with J gene TRBJ2-2; D is uncertain. The CDR3 loop spans 13 amino acids. V lost 5 bases and J lost 4, with 8 bases in between. CDR3 sequence (DNA): TGTGCCAGCAGTAAAGAGGCCACCGGGGAGCTGTTTTTT. It codes for CASSKEATGELFF.

Details on this clonotype: A read error is possible here, since a much larger clone lies one base away. The V and J genes are TRBV12-3 or TRBV12-4 and TRBJ1-1, with TRBD1 as a possible D gene (5 bases). The length of the CDR3 is 15 residues. The CDR3 DNA is TGTGCCAACAGTTTGGAGTGGGACCTAAGCACTGAAGCTTTCTTT. This gives the protein CANSLEWDLSTEAFF.

This clonotype was detected many times. The gene calls are TRBV20-1 and TRBJ1-3; D ambiguous. Germline CDR1 DFQATT, CDR2 SNEGSKA (reference sequence). The CDR3 consists of 14 residues. The V and J ends lost 6 bases and 0 bases respectively, with 12 bases between them. The CDR3 reads CSALAVHSGNTIYF. DNA for the CDR3: TGCAGTGCCTTGGCCGTACACTCTGGAAACACCATATATTTT.

Many counts were recorded for this clonotype. The rearrangement joins TRBV13 to TRBJ1-3; 7 bases map to TRBD1. The CDR3 has 15 residues. V dropped 5 bases and J dropped 0; count of bases not matched to a gene: 4. Germline lookup yields CDR1 PRHDT and CDR2 FYEKMQ (reference sequence). DNA for the CDR3: TGTGCCAGCAGCCCGGGACAGCGCTCTGGAAACACCATATATTTT. Amino acid sequence: CASSPGQRSGNTIYF.

The V and J genes are TRBV14 and TRBJ2-1; 10 bases map to TRBD2. CDR3 length: 14 residues. Per germline, CDR1 SGHDN and CDR2 FVKESK. V shed 0 bases, J shed 12 bases, and the junction held 5 bases outside the gene matches. The chain's CDR3 is CASSQDRASGRQFF. The CDR3, as DNA: TGTGCCAGCAGCCAAGATCGGGCTAGCGGGAGGCAGTTCTTC.

This clonotype has ten or more counts. For the CDR3, the DNA is TGTGCCAGCAGCCAAGATCTGGGGAGGTCCTACGAGCAGTACTTC. Protein: CASSQDLGRSYEQYF. The rearrangement uses TRBV14 and TRBJ2-7; the D gene is possibly TRBD2 (6 bases). The CDR3 totals 15 residues. Germline lookup yields CDR1 SGHDN and CDR2 FVKESK. With 0 bases removed from V and 1 base from J, the gap between germline ends came to 10 bases. The whole variable domain, remainder taken from reference TRBV14 and TRBJ2-7, is EAGVTQFPSHSVIEKGQTVTLRCDPISGHDNLYWYRRVMGKEIKFLLHFVKESKQDESGMPNNRFLAERTGGTYSTLKVQPAELEDSGVYFCASSQDLGRSYEQYFGPGTRLTVT.